Below, 32 T cell receptor beta chains from the same sample are listed, as sequenced in a study of memory CD4+ T cells and cytomegalovirus serostatus. Single viable CD3+CD4+CD8-CD45RO+ cells were sorted as the memory CD4+ T cells. Here immunoSEQ multiplex PCR was the method, and the copy in TCRdb shows in-frame clones only, minus some. Of about 50,000 clones listed, roughly 78% are singletons. Sequences were obtained from memory CD4+ T cells from blood. The receptors come from an adult in good health and CMV-seronegative.

The chain carries TRBV14 and TRBJ1-2, with TRBD1 identical over 7 bases. The CDR3 contains 14 residues. Per the germline V gene, CDR1 is SGHDN and CDR2 is FVKESK. The V segment lost 3 bases and the J segment 5 bases; nucleotides outside the gene matches: 6. The CDR3 reads CASSQTGILYGYTF. The CDR3 DNA is TGTGCCAGCAGCCAGACAGGGATTCTTTATGGCTACACCTTC. Using reference TRBV14 and TRBJ1-2 for the parts outside the CDR3, the full variable domain is EAGVTQFPSHSVIEKGQTVTLRCDPISGHDNLYWYRRVMGKEIKFLLHFVKESKQDESGMPNNRFLAERTGGTYSTLKVQPAELEDSGVYFCASSQTGILYGYTFGSGTRLTVV.

This clone has a single count. A read error may produce the germline difference seen at one junction end. The rearrangement joins TRBV7-2 to TRBJ1-1; D remains unclear. Germline CDR1 reads SGHTA; CDR2 reads FQGNSA. The CDR3 is 13 amino acids. CDR3 nucleotides: TGTGCCAGCAGATTAGAGCTGAACACTGAAGCTTTCTTT. Protein sequence: CASRLELNTEAFF.

This clone turned up a few times. V gene TRBV7-9 combines with J gene TRBJ2-2; D call uncertain. Deletions cut 1 base from V and 3 bases from J, with 6 bases between. Germline V gives CDR1 SEHNR, CDR2 FQNEAQ (reference sequence). CDR3 length equals 14 residues. CDR3 coding DNA: TGTGCCAGCAGCTTAGATGTGTACACCGGGGAGCTGTTTTTT. This codes for CASSLDVYTGELFF.

The chain joins TRBV7-9 to TRBJ2-5; tentative D call: TRBD1 (6 bases). Trimming pared 1 base from V and 5 bases from J, leaving 8 bases between. The CDR3 length is 13 residues. Germline V gene data show CDR1 as SEHNR and CDR2 as FQNEAQ (reference sequence). For the CDR3, the DNA is TGTGCCAGCAGCTTAGATGGGGGCGAGACCCAGTACTTC. It codes for CASSLDGGETQYF.

The rearrangement joins TRBV5-5 to TRBJ1-4, with D perhaps TRBD1 (5 bases). Germline values: CDR1 SGHKS, CDR2 YYEKEE (reference sequence). V lost 5 bases, J lost 1 base, and 15 bases lay in between. This CDR3 comprises 16 residues. As DNA, the CDR3 is TGTGCCAGCAGGTATAGGGGAGGGCAAACTAATGAAAAACTGTTTTTT. It is translated as CASRYRGGQTNEKLFF.

V and J are TRBV6-5 and TRBJ2-3, with 9 bases matching TRBD2. The CDR3 extends over 16 amino acids. The V segment lost 2 bases and the J segment 2 bases; nucleotides outside the gene matches: 5. Germline V gene data show CDR1 as MNHEY and CDR2 as SVGAGI. This CDR3 reads CASSYRAGGNTDTQYF. The CDR3 coding sequence is TGTGCCAGCAGTTACCGAGCGGGGGGAAACACAGATACGCAGTATTTT.

The rearrangement links TRBV6-5 to TRBJ1-6; 8 bases agree with TRBD1. The CDR3 is made up of 16 amino acids. After removal of 2 bases from V and 10 bases from J, the junction contained 10 bases not matched to a gene. The germline CDR1 and CDR2 sequences are MNHEY and SVGAGI. For the CDR3, the DNA is TGTGCCAGCAGTTACGCCCCGACAGGGGCAGGGTCACCCCTCCACTTT. This translates into CASSYAPTGAGSPLHF.

The gene calls are TRBV27 and TRBJ2-5, with D perhaps TRBD2 (6 bases). CDR3 length equals 13 residues. Germline V gene lookup returns CDR1 MNHEY and CDR2 SMNVEV (reference sequence). V lost 0 bases and J 5 bases, leaving 7 bases between the germline ends. The CDR3, as DNA: TGTGCCAGCAGTTTATCACGGGGGGAGACCCAGTACTTC. Its translation: CASSLSRGETQYF.

This sequence joins TRBV2 and TRBJ2-6; D not resolved. Trimming stripped 4 bases from V and 3 bases from J, with 1 base between. From germline, CDR1 is SNHLY and CDR2 FYNNEI. The CDR3 consists of 12 residues. The CDR3 region is CASSVGANVLTF. DNA of the CDR3: TGTGCCAGCAGTGTTGGGGCCAACGTCCTGACTTTC.

The V gene is TRBV5-6, the J gene TRBJ1-1, with D tentatively TRBD1 (6 bases). The CDR3 is 16 residues long. Trimming pared 1 base from V and 4 bases from J, leaving 17 bases between. Germline lookup yields CDR1 SGHDT and CDR2 YYEEEE. The CDR3 region has the DNA TGTGCCAGCAGCTTGTCCGGCATCCCCAGGGGCACTGAAGCTTTCTTT. This codes for CASSLSGIPRGTEAFF. The variable domain in full, with the rest retrieved from reference TRBV5-6 and TRBJ1-1, is DAGVTQSPTHLIKTRGQQVTLRCSPKSGHDTVSWYQQALGQGPQFIFQYYEEEERQRGNFPDRFSGHQFPNYSSELNVNALLLGDSALYLCASSLSGIPRGTEAFFGQGTRLTVV.

The chain joins TRBV19 to TRBJ2-5, with D unclear. The V end lost 5 bases, the J end lost 0 bases, and 10 bases lay between the germline ends. Germline lookup yields CDR1 LNHDA and CDR2 SQIVND (reference sequence). CDR3 length: 14 residues. The CDR3, as DNA: TGTGCCAGTAGTCCAAACACCTACCAAGAGACCCAGTACTTC. Translating gives CASSPNTYQETQYF.

This chain links TRBV9 with TRBJ2-4; maybe TRBD2 (7 bases). This CDR3 region has 15 residues. V shed 4 bases and J shed 6 bases, with 17 bases lying between them. CDR1 and CDR2 (germline): SGDLS, YYNGEE. CDR3 sequence reads: CASSLEGGTRNIQYF. CDR3 DNA sequence: TGTGCCAGCAGCCTAGAGGGGGGGACAAGAAACATTCAGTACTTC.

This clone has just a few counts. The rearrangement links TRBV27 to TRBJ1-6; maybe TRBD1 (5 bases). Germline CDR1 MNHEY, CDR2 SMNVEV (reference sequence). V lost 3 bases to trimming and J lost 0 bases, with 18 bases between them. CDR3 length: 19 residues. CDR3 sequence reads: CASSFRRDSGSSYNSPLHF. CDR3 sequence (DNA): TGTGCCAGCAGTTTCCGACGGGACTCGGGGAGCTCCTATAATTCACCCCTCCACTTT.

This clone was seen more than once but under ten times. The chain combines TRBV7-9 with TRBJ2-1, with D maybe TRBD2 (5 bases). The CDR3 runs 18 residues. Deletions cut 1 base from V and 0 bases from J, with 16 bases between. Germline V gives CDR1 SEHNR, CDR2 FQNEAQ (reference sequence). CDR3 sequence reads: CASSLGRPGVSSYNEQFF. The CDR3, as DNA: TGTGCCAGCAGCTTAGGTCGTCCCGGGGTCAGCTCCTACAATGAGCAGTTCTTC.

This clone was found once. J is TRBJ2-1 and V is TRBV21-1; the table names TRBD2, a call not compared with the DNA. TRBV21-1 is deemed a pseudogene. This CDR3 spans 17 amino acids. As DNA, the CDR3 is TGTGCCAGCGGGGGACTAGCGCCCACTTATCCCTACAATGAGCAGTTCTTC. Protein product: CASGGLAPTYPYNEQFF.

The chain recombines TRBV15 with TRBJ2-3; weak D call: TRBD2 (7 bases). The germline gives CDR1 LNHNV, CDR2 YYDKDF (reference sequence). Trimming removed 1 base from V and 2 bases from J, with 13 bases in between. The CDR3 totals 16 residues. CDR3 sequence reads: CATSRGEGGNTDTQYF. The CDR3 DNA reads TGTGCCACCAGCAGAGGGGAGGGGGGGAACACAGATACGCAGTATTTT.

This clone was detected once. The chain recombines TRBV18 with TRBJ2-1; weak D call: TRBD2 (6 bases). Germline values: CDR1 KGHSH, CDR2 LQKENI. There are 15 residues in the CDR3. Trimming stripped 3 bases from V and 4 bases from J, with 13 bases between. The CDR3 here is CASSPSSGLYNEQFF. The CDR3 nucleotides read TGTGCCAGCTCACCGAGTAGCGGCTTATACAATGAGCAGTTCTTC. Drawing the rest from reference TRBV18 and TRBJ2-1, the complete variable domain is NAGVMQNPRHLVRRRGQEARLRCSPMKGHSHVYWYRQLPEEGLKFMVYLQKENIIDESGMPKERFSAEFPKEGPSILRIQQVVRGDSAAYFCASSPSSGLYNEQFFGPGTRLTVL.

This clone was seen just once. The same CDR3 can be traced to other DNA sequences in this sample. This chain uses TRBV20-1 with TRBJ2-3; D unclear. Per the germline V gene, CDR1 is DFQATT and CDR2 is SNEGSKA (reference sequence). Between the trimmed V and J ends, which lost 5 bases and 1 base, there was a span of 4 bases. The CDR3 runs 11 residues. CDR3 residues: CSAEGTDTQYF. As DNA, the CDR3 is TGCAGTGCTGAGGGCACAGATACGCAGTATTTT.

This chain uses TRBV19 with TRBJ1-1, with D unclear. Germline V lookup: CDR1 LNHDA, CDR2 SQIVND (reference sequence). The CDR3 length is 13 residues. V lost 5 bases, J lost 1 base, and 8 bases lay in between. CDR3 nucleotides: TGTGCCAGTAGTGTCCGGGAGAACACTGAAGCTTTCTTT. It translates to CASSVRENTEAFF. Full variable domain (rest looked up from reference TRBV19 and TRBJ1-1): DGGITQSPKYLFRKEGQNVTLSCEQNLNHDAMYWYRQDPGQGLRLIYYSQIVNDFQKGDIAEGYSVSREKKESFPLTVTSAQKNPTAFYLCASSVRENTEAFFGQGTRLTVV.

The V call is TRBV7-2, the J call TRBJ1-3, with D hard to call. Germline CDR1 reads SGHTA; CDR2 reads FQGNSA. With 5 bases removed from V and 4 bases from J, the gap between germline ends came to 3 bases. This CDR3 is built from 11 residues. CDR3 sequence (DNA): TGTGCCAGCAGCCCGGGAAACACCATATATTTT. It yields the protein CASSPGNTIYF.

The table lists this clone with a count of one. The rearrangement joins TRBV7-2 to TRBJ2-7; D is perhaps TRBD1 or TRBD2 (7 bases each). V dropped 4 bases and J dropped 1 base, with 11 bases sitting between them. Germline loops: CDR1 SGHTA, CDR2 FQGNSA. This CDR3 is built from 14 residues. The CDR3, as DNA: TGTGCCAGCAGCTGGGGGGGACAGTCCTACGAGCAGTACTTC. Translating gives CASSWGGQSYEQYF.

The chain combines TRBV11-2 with TRBJ1-2; weak D call: TRBD1 (6 bases). The CDR3 extends over 16 amino acids. Germline-derived CDR1 and CDR2 are SGHAT and FQNNGV. V was pared by 1 base and J by 2 bases, with 14 bases between. CDR3 coding DNA: TGTGCCAGCAGCTTAGGGGGCGGGGGCCTAAACTATGGCTACACCTTC. It translates to CASSLGGGGLNYGYTF.

This clone was seen only a few times. The rearrangement joins TRBV5-1 to TRBJ1-5, with 7 bases aligning to TRBD1. The germline CDR1 and CDR2 sequences are SGHRS and YFSETQ. With V trimmed by 4 bases and J by 1 base, 2 bases remained unmatched. This CDR3 is 14 amino acids long. The CDR3 spells CASSQQGSNQPQHF. CDR3 sequence (DNA): TGCGCCAGCAGCCAACAGGGGAGCAATCAGCCCCAGCATTTT.

J is TRBJ1-2 and V is TRBV28; 8 nucleotides agree with TRBD1. Germline values: CDR1 MDHEN, CDR2 SYDVKM. V shed 5 bases, J shed 5 bases, and the junction held 10 bases outside the gene matches. CDR3 length: 15 residues. CDR3 bases: TGTGCCAGCAGTAAACCCGGGACAGGCCAATATGGCTACACCTTC. This codes for CASSKPGTGQYGYTF.

This clone was detected only once. The genes are TRBV19 and TRBJ1-3; 7 bases fit TRBD1. V was pared by 3 bases and J by 1 base, with 3 bases of the junction left unmatched. Looked up from germline, CDR1 is LNHDA and CDR2 is SQIVND (reference sequence). The CDR3 covers 15 residues. The CDR3 coding sequence is TGTGCCAGTAGTATCGTGACAGGGTCTGGAAACACCATATATTTT. This encodes CASSIVTGSGNTIYF.

The J gene is TRBJ2-4, the V gene TRBV25-1; possibly TRBD1 or TRBD2 for D (6 bases each). Germline V lookup: CDR1 MGHDK, CDR2 SYGVNS. V was clipped by 3 bases and J by 8 bases, with 14 bases between them. The CDR3 loop spans 14 amino acids. CDR3 protein: CASSEGGEVYIQYF. The CDR3 DNA is TGTGCCAGCAGTGAGGGGGGCGAGGTTTACATTCAGTACTTC. Together with reference TRBV25-1 and TRBJ2-4, the CDR3 gives the full variable domain: EADIYQTPRYLVIGTGKKITLECSQTMGHDKMYWYQQDPGMELHLIHYSYGVNSTEKGDLSSESTVSRIRTEHFPLTLESARPSHTSQYLCASSEGGEVYIQYFGAGTRLSVL.

The rearrangement joins TRBV25-1 to TRBJ2-1; TRBD2 might be the D (5 bases). This CDR3 spans 16 amino acids. Germline loops: CDR1 MGHDK, CDR2 SYGVNS. Trimming pared 6 bases from V and 4 bases from J, leaving 19 bases between. The CDR3 sequence is CASSATSDGLYNEQFF. CDR3 DNA: TGTGCCAGCAGCGCCACTAGTGATGGGCTATACAATGAGCAGTTCTTC.

The chain couples TRBV25-1 to TRBJ1-2; D call uncertain. The CDR3 has 14 residues. The V end was cut by 3 bases, the J end by 8 bases, with 16 bases between. Per the germline V gene, CDR1 is MGHDK and CDR2 is SYGVNS. CDR3 amino acids: CASSEPGRRKGYTF. The CDR3 bases are TGTGCCAGCAGTGAGCCGGGTCGAAGGAAGGGCTACACCTTC.

This clone came up once. The chain recombines TRBV10-1 with TRBJ2-6; D is unresolved. CDR1 and CDR2 from the germline V gene are WNHNN and SYGVQD (reference sequence). Trimming pared 5 bases from V and 16 bases from J, leaving 33 bases between. CDR3 length: 18 amino acids. The CDR3 here is CASSRKIRCTKSGQRLTF. The CDR3 coding sequence is TGCGCCAGCAGTAGGAAGATAAGATGCACAAAGTCGGGCCAACGTCTGACTTTC.

CDR3 sequence (DNA): TGTGCCAGCAGTCGCGACAGGGCCGAAAATTCACCCCTCCACTTT. Translation gives CASSRDRAENSPLHF. The chain carries TRBV6-1 and TRBJ1-6, with 7 bases aligning to TRBD1. V was clipped by 5 bases and J by 7 bases; unmatched bases: 8. The CDR3 length is 15 residues. Germline V CDR1 and CDR2: MNHNS, SASEGT.

The chain has TRBV13 and TRBJ1-2; possibly TRBD1 for D (6 bases). Trimming took 5 bases from V and 5 from J, leaving 18 bases between them. The CDR3 runs to 15 residues. In germline, CDR1 is PRHDT, CDR2 FYEKMQ (reference sequence). CDR3 sequence (DNA): TGTGCCAGCAGCGCCCGACAGGAACCCCTGTATGGCTACACCTTC. Its translation: CASSARQEPLYGYTF.

V is TRBV19 and J is TRBJ1-6, with D perhaps matching TRBD1 (6 bases). V dropped 1 base and J dropped 7 bases, with 8 bases sitting between them. The CDR3 has 14 amino acids. The germline gives CDR1 LNHDA, CDR2 SQIVND (reference sequence). CDR3 DNA sequence: TGTGCCAGTAGTATAGGCCAGGGGAATTCACCCCTCCACTTT. Its translation is CASSIGQGNSPLHF.